This T cell receptor beta chain was captured by sequencing in a study of blood T cell repertoires in COVID-19. Study summary: The United States, Italy and Spain were the sources of the acute and convalescent COVID-19 samples.

In the authors' methods: From reference gene primer amplification, estimates of nucleated cell counts were derived. Profiled with immunoSEQ multiplex PCR; TCRdb holds only in-frame clones, not every one. V, J and clone size reflect that table, while D and trimming were determined from the DNA. Of a few hundred thousand clones in the sample, about 86% were seen once. The study recruited people aged 18 to 89 years across 24 US areas. The recovered donors of Cohort 3 showed two negative PCRs, clearance, or symptom resolution. This CDR3 contains 17 residues. Between the trimmed V and J ends, which lost 1 base and 3 bases, there was a span of 13 bases. In germline, CDR1 is SGHTA, CDR2 FQGNSA.

Sample: PBMCs or T cells enriched from blood (not recorded which). The V and J genes are TRBV7-2 and TRBJ1-6; TRBD1 might be the D (5 bases). The receptor was derived from a man in his fifties or sixties who had recovered from COVID-19. The CDR3 DNA reads TGTGCCAGCAGCTTAGAGGCAGGGCTTGGCTATAATTCACCCCTCCACTTT. Its protein product is CASSLEAGLGYNSPLHF.